This entry lists 24 T cell receptor beta chains sequenced from one sample in a study of blood T cell repertoires in COVID-19. Assay: immunoSEQ multiplex PCR; the TCRdb copy retains only in-frame clones and omits some. The data contain about 380,000 clones, 75% to 90% of them singletons. Sequencing was done on a sample of peripheral blood. The source of these receptors is a woman between 18 and 30 years old with acute or convalescent COVID-19.

Turning to this clone: A much larger clone differs from this one at a single base, so this may be a read error. The gene calls are TRBV6-4 and TRBJ2-1; 13 bases map to TRBD2. V lost 2 bases to trimming and J lost 6 bases; unmatched junction nucleotides: 1. Germline assignment: CDR1 MRHNA and CDR2 SNTAGT. The CDR3 covers 15 residues. This chain's CDR3 is CASSDTSGGANEQFF. DNA for the CDR3: TGTGCCAGCAGTGACACTAGCGGGGGGGCCAATGAGCAGTTCTTC.

V gene TRBV2 combines with J gene TRBJ1-4, with 9 positions matching TRBD1. Germline V gene data show CDR1 as SNHLY and CDR2 as FYNNEI. The CDR3 length is 16 residues. Losses at the gene ends were 0 bases for V and 6 bases for J; bases not matched to a gene: 5. Here the CDR3 reads CASSEARDRVDEKLFF. The DNA of the CDR3 is TGTGCCAGCAGTGAAGCGCGGGACAGGGTCGATGAAAAACTGTTTTTT.

The chain combines TRBV28 with TRBJ2-5; 12 bases are a match to TRBD2. The CDR3 has 18 amino acids. Looked up from germline, CDR1 is MDHEN and CDR2 is SYDVKM. With V trimmed by 3 bases and J by 3 bases, 11 bases remained unmatched. CDR3 DNA sequence: TGTGCCAGCAGTTTTTTTCTAGCGGGAGGGCCGGGGGAAGAGACCCAGTACTTC. This sequence encodes CASSFFLAGGPGEETQYF.

The chain carries TRBV19 and TRBJ2-1; the D gene is possibly TRBD1 (6 bases). CDR1 is LNHDA, CDR2 SQIVND, per germline (reference sequence). Deletions cut 9 bases from V and 5 bases from J, with 14 bases between. The CDR3 sequence is 13 residues long. In DNA form, the CDR3 reads TGTGCCAGCCGGGACATGTTTGACAATGAGCAGTTCTTC. It codes for CASRDMFDNEQFF.

The rearrangement links TRBV18 to TRBJ1-2; D might be TRBD1 (6 bases). The germline CDR1 and CDR2 sequences are KGHSH and LQKENI. Deletions cut 3 bases from V and 4 bases from J, with 12 bases between. The CDR3 runs to 14 residues. CDR3 protein: CASSPKDSIYGYTF. CDR3 coding DNA: TGTGCCAGCTCACCCAAGGACAGTATCTATGGCTACACCTTC.

The V gene is TRBV5-8, the J gene TRBJ2-7; 10 bases fit TRBD1. This CDR3 is 14 amino acids long. V gave up 5 bases and J gave up 3 bases; unmatched junction bases: 5. The germline CDR1 and CDR2 sequences are SGHTS and YDEGEE. DNA of the CDR3: TGTGCCAGCAGGAAGAGGACAGGGGGCTACGAGCAGTACTTC. Its protein product is CASRKRTGGYEQYF.

The chain uses TRBV11-2 and TRBJ1-2, with 9 positions matching TRBD1. After removal of 6 bases from V and 2 bases from J, the junction contained 7 bases not matched to a gene. The CDR3 contains 15 residues. Looked up from germline, CDR1 is SGHAT and CDR2 is FQNNGV. CDR3 loop: CASREGQGTNYGYTF. The DNA of the CDR3 is TGTGCCAGCAGAGAGGGACAGGGAACAAACTATGGCTACACCTTC.

As DNA, the CDR3 is TGTGCCAGCAGCGTAGATGGGGCCGCTGGCTACACCTTC. This encodes CASSVDGAAGYTF. The J gene is TRBJ1-2, the V gene TRBV9, with a tentative D call TRBD1 (5 bases). The V gene's germline CDR1 is SGDLS and CDR2 YYNGEE. Deletions cut 0 bases from V and 7 bases from J, with 10 bases between. The CDR3 consists of 13 residues.

This chain connects TRBV9 to TRBJ1-3; TRBD1 might be the D (5 bases). Germline V CDR1 and CDR2: SGDLS, YYNGEE. The CDR3 is made up of 14 amino acids. V was pared by 3 bases and J by 1 base, with 8 bases between. CDR3 amino acids: CASSGGVSGNTIYF. In DNA, the CDR3 is TGTGCCAGCAGCGGGGGGGTGTCTGGAAACACCATATATTTT.

This clone was counted between two and nine times. This chain joins TRBV9 and TRBJ1-2; 8 nucleotides line up with TRBD1. The CDR3 length is 16 residues. Germline trimming cut 4 bases from V and 3 bases from J; bases unmatched to any gene: 11. Germline CDR1 reads SGDLS; CDR2 reads YYNGEE. DNA of the CDR3: TGTGCCAGCAGCAACCGTCCCGGACAGGGCGACTATGGCTACACCTTC. Translation: CASSNRPGQGDYGYTF.

The chain links TRBV9 to TRBJ2-7, with a possible D match to TRBD1 (5 bases). The V end was cut by 0 bases, the J end by 7 bases, with 11 bases between. The CDR3 is made up of 13 amino acids. CDR1 and CDR2 (germline): SGDLS, YYNGEE. The CDR3 sequence: CASSVAGFGEQYF. In nucleotides, the CDR3 is TGTGCCAGCAGCGTAGCAGGGTTCGGGGAGCAGTACTTC.

The J gene is TRBJ1-1, the V gene TRBV3-1 (or the pseudogene TRBV3-2); D is unresolved. Per the germline V gene, CDR1 is LGHDT and CDR2 is YNNKEL (reference sequence). This CDR3 is built from 12 residues. V was trimmed by 1 base and J by 2 bases, leaving 2 bases between them. CDR3 DNA sequence: TGTGCCAGCAGCCAAGCAAACACTGAAGCTTTCTTT. Translating gives CASSQANTEAFF.

This chain uses TRBV5-6 with TRBJ1-2; no reliable D call. This CDR3 is built from 18 residues. The ends were cut back, 1 base at V and 4 bases at J, with 23 bases in the middle. Germline assignment: CDR1 SGHDT and CDR2 YYEEEE. CDR3 bases: TGTGCCAGCAGCTTGAATCCGGGTCGCACCACAAAGAGCTATGGCTACACCTTC. Translating it yields CASSLNPGRTTKSYGYTF.

The chain employs TRBV5-6 and TRBJ1-1; perhaps TRBD1 as D (5 bases). The CDR3 totals 13 residues. From germline, CDR1 is SGHDT and CDR2 YYEEEE. Trimming took 6 bases from V and 3 from J, leaving 12 bases between them. The CDR3 DNA reads TGTGCCAGCACTCGGGGGTGGGACACTGAAGCTTTCTTT. Its translation: CASTRGWDTEAFF. Full variable domain (rest looked up from reference TRBV5-6 and TRBJ1-1): DAGVTQSPTHLIKTRGQQVTLRCSPKSGHDTVSWYQQALGQGPQFIFQYYEEEERQRGNFPDRFSGHQFPNYSSELNVNALLLGDSALYLCASTRGWDTEAFFGQGTRLTVV.

The chain has TRBV27 and TRBJ2-5; the D gene is possibly TRBD2 (6 bases). Trimming pared 3 bases from V and 3 bases from J, leaving 8 bases between. This CDR3 spans 13 amino acids. CDR1 is MNHEY, CDR2 SMNVEV, per germline (reference sequence). CDR3 DNA sequence: TGTGCCAGCAGTTTCCGGGAGAAAGAGACCCAGTACTTC. Its protein is CASSFREKETQYF.

The chain links TRBV24-1 to TRBJ2-5; D remains unclear. This CDR3 spans 13 amino acids. V was cut by 2 bases and J by 7 bases, with 10 bases left in between. The germline V gene encodes CDR1 KGHDR and CDR2 SFDVKD. The CDR3 loop is CATSDYITGTQYF. The DNA of the CDR3 is TGTGCCACCAGTGATTACATAACGGGGACCCAGTACTTC.

The rearrangement links TRBV3-1 (or the pseudogene TRBV3-2) to TRBJ2-3; D not resolved. The V gene lost 0 bases and the J gene lost 6 bases, with 13 bases spanning the gap. CDR3 length: 15 amino acids. In germline, CDR1 is LGHDT, CDR2 YNNKEL (reference sequence). The CDR3 DNA follows: TGTGCCAGCAGCCAAGACCTCGTCCGGGTCGATACGCAGTATTTT. Amino acid sequence: CASSQDLVRVDTQYF.

The chain uses TRBV7-9 and TRBJ2-7, with unresolved D. Germline-derived CDR1 and CDR2 are SEHNR and FQNEAQ (reference sequence). The V end lost 2 bases, the J end lost 0 bases, and 8 bases lay between the germline ends. The CDR3 extends over 14 amino acids. As DNA, the CDR3 is TGTGCCAGCAGCTTATATCCGGGCTCCTACGAGCAGTACTTC. This sequence encodes CASSLYPGSYEQYF.

The chain uses TRBV27 and TRBJ2-7; TRBD2 agrees at 10 bases. V lost 10 bases to trimming and J lost 5 bases; unmatched junction nucleotides: 11. This CDR3 region has 14 residues. Germline V gives CDR1 MNHEY, CDR2 SMNVEV (reference sequence). In nucleotides, the CDR3 is TGTGCCACCTCCTCCCTAGCGGGAGTAGACGAGCAGTACTTC. Its translation is CATSSLAGVDEQYF.

This rearrangement joins TRBV28 to TRBJ2-1; tentative D call: TRBD1 (6 bases). CDR1 and CDR2 from the germline V gene are MDHEN and SYDVKM. V lost 6 bases and J 5 bases, leaving 14 bases between the germline ends. The CDR3 extends over 14 amino acids. This CDR3 is CASRATGFDNEQFF. The CDR3 bases are TGTGCCAGCAGGGCAACAGGGTTCGACAATGAGCAGTTCTTC.

This clone occurred a few times. The chain combines TRBV5-6 with TRBJ2-3, with TRBD1 matching 7 bases. J lost 0 bases, V lost 5 bases, and 9 bases had no gene match. CDR1 and CDR2 (germline): SGHDT, YYEEEE. The CDR3 totals 16 residues. CDR3 DNA sequence: TGTGCCAGCAGGGGGACAGTATCGTTTAGCACAGATACGCAGTATTTT. It translates to CASRGTVSFSTDTQYF. Based on the CDR3 plus reference TRBV5-6 and TRBJ2-3, the full variable domain is DAGVTQSPTHLIKTRGQQVTLRCSPKSGHDTVSWYQQALGQGPQFIFQYYEEEERQRGNFPDRFSGHQFPNYSSELNVNALLLGDSALYLCASRGTVSFSTDTQYFGPGTRLTVL.

The CDR3 DNA sequence: TGTGCCAGCAGTTCGGGGGGTATCACTCCGGGAAACACCATATATTTT. Protein: CASSSGGITPGNTIYF. The chain recombines TRBV28 with TRBJ1-3, with D tentatively TRBD1 (5 bases). Germline V lookup: CDR1 MDHEN, CDR2 SYDVKM. The CDR3 sequence is 16 residues long. Trimming took 4 bases from V and 4 from J, leaving 17 bases between them.

The V call is TRBV4-1, the J call TRBJ1-1; no reliable D call. The CDR3 covers 15 residues. Germline V gene data show CDR1 as MGHRA and CDR2 as YSYEKL. The V end lost 0 bases, the J end lost 4 bases, and 12 bases lay between the germline ends. Here the CDR3 reads CASSQDPGAATEAFF. Here the CDR3 DNA reads TGCGCCAGCAGCCAAGATCCAGGAGCGGCCACTGAAGCTTTCTTT.

The J gene is TRBJ2-7, the V gene TRBV12-3 or TRBV12-4; no clear D. This CDR3 is built from 13 residues. The V gene lost 1 base and the J gene lost 1 base, with 5 bases spanning the gap. Here the CDR3 DNA reads TGTGCCAGCAGTTTAGACAGTTCCTACGAGCAGTACTTC. The encoded protein is CASSLDSSYEQYF.